This TCR beta chain was identified in a study of cytomegalovirus exposure and HLA in healthy donors (dated by TCRdb to 2016 to 2017). About the investigation overall: According to an earlier analysis of 587 of the donors, some 170 million T cells yielded 117 million unique TCR beta sequences and roughly 280 Gb of sequence data. Donor age, sex, ethnicity and CMV serostatus were compiled together with the repertoire data. Among the roughly 400 genotyped donors, under 90% belonged to the genetic ancestry cluster associated with self-reported Caucasian donors. Among approximately 370 genotyped donors of the cohort, an average of roughly 230,000 unique TCR beta nucleotide sequences was sequenced per donor, of which about 18% were non-productive. In an earlier analysis of roughly 540 of the donors, high-throughput TCR beta sequencing was used to judge whether each TCR beta V gene segment behaved as functional or pseudogenic. Roughly 300 gigabases of sequencing data and 70 million to 100 million unique TCR sequences were included in an early release covering roughly 700 HLA-typed donors. Because of strong linkage in the cohort, roughly five DR-DQ haplotypes were treated as single units for association and clustering. To predict cytomegalovirus infection status, the study brought together high-throughput TCR immunosequencing, statistical association of individual TCRs with disease status, and machine learning. The study profiled the T cell repertoires of 500 to 800 subjects by immunosequencing and related them to cytomegalovirus serostatus. In addition to the first cohort of approximately 670 subjects, a separate validation cohort of some 120 different subjects was used. The number of typed donors differed by locus: about 620-640 for A, B, C, DRB1 and DQB1; some 500 for DQA1; around 580 for DPA1; and 400 to 480 for DPB1. Rather than using new phenotypic data, the later analysis identified candidate immune exposures from TCR beta sequences and from how often those sequences occurred across donors. A later genetic analysis took genome-wide SNP genotypes for 398 of the 666 donors and used that subset as a discovery cohort. The aim of the study was to test whether cataloging public T cell receptors could identify signatures of past pathogen exposure. All discovery cohort repertoires had been generated using a single sequencing platform. Both class I and class II loci were covered by HLA typing, at four-digit resolution. A later analysis re-examined previously published TCR beta repertoires from over 500 donors and added high-resolution HLA genotyping to investigate patterns of TCR occurrence. What the authors observed across the whole study: CMV serostatus was the only immune exposure information available for the cohort. A cluster of highly shared sequence variants was judged likely to be a technical artifact of the sequencing pipeline. In a later analysis, HLA-associated TCR beta chains showed more clonal expansion and lower generation probabilities than non-associated chains that were equally common. Because counts were too low, approximately 15 rarely observed V segments, including chromosome 9 orphons, were excluded from the earlier analysis of under 650 of the donors. In a later analysis, TCR association rates were found to vary across HLA loci, with the most associated TCRs seen for DRB1 alleles and the fewest for HLA-C alleles. Most TCR sequences were observed very rarely across donors, whereas some public TCRs were present in many individuals. A later analysis associated about 17,000 TCR beta sequences with specific HLA alleles at a false discovery rate of 0.05. In a later genetic analysis, a missense DCLRE1C variant was associated with V-gene and J-gene trimming of TCR beta chains, and the association was replicated in an independent cohort. In vitro tests confirmed that a few of the cytomegalovirus-associated TCR beta chains recognize cytomegalovirus antigens. Most CMV-associated TCR beta chains appeared to be HLA-restricted in a later analysis, and the HLA associations seemed to be driven largely by CMV exposure. Assigning TCR associations to individual alleles was difficult when HLA alleles, especially DR and DQ, strongly co-occurred. According to a later analysis, parvovirus B19, influenza, CMV and Epstein-Barr virus appeared linked to several top co-occurrence clusters. In this cohort, only TCR beta chains were sequenced, and detectable features were limited by the absence of alpha or paired-chain data. A further reported finding was that TCR beta sequences accurately predicted the HLA-A and HLA-B alleles for most subjects in the first cohort. It was suggested by the authors that the approach could potentially be generalized to other disease states and immunological phenotypes. Compared with the roughly 710-donor mean, donors in an Asian-associated ancestry cluster had fewer N-insertions in productive TCRs, according to a later genetic analysis. Presence/absence analyses assumed roughly uniform sequencing depth across donors, an assumption that may not hold. Because HLA typing was unavailable for some donors at each locus, only the typed subset was used in association tests. An earlier analysis of several hundred of the donors showed that most TCR beta V segments appeared in productive rearrangements either about 87% or about 30% of the time, which broadly matched IMGT annotations. The classifier was reported to diagnose cytomegalovirus status with high specificity and sensitivity in both the original and validation cohorts. In the study, around 150 TCR beta chains were listed as associated with cytomegalovirus. Correlated functional status among segregating V segments might reflect linkage disequilibrium, but an unknown experimental factor could not be ruled out.

Library prep was done by the immunoSEQ multiplex PCR assay. For the multiplex PCR, a mixture combining 60 forward primers for TCR Vbeta segments and 13 reverse primers for TCR Jbeta segments was used. The CDR3 region of rearranged TCR beta genes was amplified from genomic DNA with a multiplex PCR assay. The Illumina HiSeq System was used to sequence the amplified TCR beta libraries as 87-base-pair reads. On the authors' methods: Across the 500 to 700 repertoires, a later analysis counted 78 million or so unique TCR beta chains, some 11 million of which were shared by at least two donors. To remove PCR and sequencing errors, raw reads were error-corrected and collapsed into unique sequences using a nearest-neighbor algorithm that merged closely related sequences. Alignment of CDR3 sequences to IMGT reference sequences was used to assign V, D and J gene segments. For a sequence to be retained, a match of at least six nucleotides was required to both a V gene segment and a J gene segment. Rearrangements were called productive when the CDR3 lacked stop codons and stayed in frame with V and J; all others were non-productive. CDR3 was defined by IMGT convention, running from the second conserved V-encoded cysteine to the conserved J-encoded phenylalanine. In an earlier analysis of 550 to 650 of the donors, sequences lacking an unambiguous match to a single V gene segment were excluded. An earlier analysis of almost 600 of the donors classified V segments as functional when productive rearrangements were above 56.7% and as segregating when the standard deviation between donors was above 5%. To diagnose cytomegalovirus status from the catalog of TCR beta chain sequences, a statistical classification framework was built. V and J gene assignment, in a later analysis, came from comparing TCR nucleotide sequences with IMGT/GENE-DB human TR gene sequences. A later analysis assigned CDR3 sequences and most-parsimonious VDJ recombination scenarios with the TCRdist pipeline. In a later analysis, each TCR beta chain was defined by its CDR3 amino acid sequence together with its V-gene family, and reads without a unique V-gene family were excluded. In a later analysis, around 600 highly shared, low-generation-probability nucleotide sequences were removed to address suspected cross-contamination and a sequencing artifact. In a later analysis, a clonal expansion index for each public chain was calculated from normalized within-repertoire ranks of inferred template counts. In a later analysis, generation probabilities were computed using a VDJ recombination model fitted to out-of-frame rearrangements, and the results were checked against IGoR. A later analysis scored TCR-TCR, TCR-HLA and TCR-CMV co-occurrence with hypergeometric tests, applying a repertoire-size bias correction to TCR pairs. In a later analysis, false discovery rates were estimated by permuting HLA or CMV assignments 20 times. In a later analysis, co-occurring TCRs were grouped using DBSCAN, and TCRdist sequence similarity was added for clustering within HLA-allele-positive subsets. For co-occurrence clustering, repertoires with fewer than 30,000 or more than 120,000 public chains were excluded, along with a handful of repertoires with anomalous nucleotide sharing. TCRdb mirrors the immuneACCESS table, restricted to in-frame sequences. Some clones are absent from its copies; in checked studies, under half trace to an unresolved V gene, and the reason for the others is unknown. The V and J calls and clone size are taken from that table; D and trimming were inferred from the DNA. This sample holds about 110,000 clones; 80% to 85% were observed only once. Clones ranked in the top ten supply around 2.2% of the sample.

The cohort was made up of around 720 healthy bone marrow donors. At the time of sampling, every cohort member was nominally healthy, though immune exposures that went unrecorded were likely present. The donor tested CMV seronegative, placing the donor among the 350 or so seronegative members of the cohort. A peripheral blood sample was collected from each donor, and TCR beta sequencing was performed on peripheral blood mononuclear cells. The Qiagen DNeasy Blood Extraction Kit was used to extract genomic DNA from the blood cell samples. Of note for this clone: It lacks a known antigen. It has no much larger one-base neighbor in the sample; base qualities were not kept.

The TCR originated in a woman in her twenties or thirties in good health and CMV-seronegative. The material sequenced was PBMCs.

The base sequence is TGTGCCAGCAGCCCCCGGACTGTGTCCTACAATGAGCAGTTCTTC. The resulting protein is CASSPRTVSYNEQFF. The chain was built from TRBV9 and TRBJ2-1; tentative D gene TRBD2, with 5 bases matching. CDR1 and CDR2 were assigned from the germline V gene as SGDLS and YYNGEE. Trimming takes 4 bases from V and 1 base from J, and the germline ends sit 12 bases apart. The CDR3 sequence holds 15 residues, the cysteine and phenylalanine included. The DNA shown is the 45-base CDR3, in frame from base 1.